These 24 T cell receptor beta chains originate from one sample sequenced in a study of blood T cell repertoires in COVID-19. Profiled with immunoSEQ multiplex PCR; TCRdb holds only in-frame clones, not every one. The sample carries 330,000 or so clones, about 87% recorded once. Sequencing input: peripheral blood. The receptor source for this set is a man aged 25 to 45 with COVID-19, enrolled during active disease.

V gene TRBV5-1 combines with J gene TRBJ1-1, with 9 bases fitting TRBD1. V shed 0 bases and J 4 bases; nucleotides not matched to a gene: 4. Germline CDR1 and CDR2: SGHRS and YFSETQ. This CDR3 region has 15 residues. The CDR3, as DNA: TGCGCCAGCAGCTTGGCTGCGACAGGGGGCACTGAAGCTTTCTTT. This sequence encodes CASSLAATGGTEAFF.

The chain recombines TRBV4-2 with TRBJ1-2; TRBD1 agrees at 9 bases. Germline loops: CDR1 LGHNA, CDR2 YNFKEQ. The CDR3 contains 15 residues. J was trimmed by 7 bases and V by 2 bases; bases with no gene match: 8. This chain's CDR3 is CASSQRTTGGGGYTF. The CDR3 DNA sequence: TGTGCCAGCAGCCAAAGGACGACAGGGGGTGGTGGCTACACCTTC.

The V call is TRBV7-2, the J call TRBJ2-1; D remains ambiguous. The CDR3 has 15 amino acids. V lost 5 bases, J lost 2 bases, and 13 bases lay in between. Germline CDR1 reads SGHTA; CDR2 reads FQGNSA. The CDR3 reads CASSHRLDPYNEQFF. CDR3 DNA sequence: TGTGCCAGCAGCCATCGACTCGATCCCTACAATGAGCAGTTCTTC.

As to this clone: Other DNA sequences in the sample encode the same CDR3. The V and J genes are TRBV7-3 and TRBJ2-5, with a tentative D call TRBD1 (5 bases). The CDR3 consists of 13 residues. Germline V gene data show CDR1 as SGHTA and CDR2 as FQGTGA. V lost 2 bases and J 2 bases, leaving 6 bases between the germline ends. CDR3 sequence reads: CASSLDRQETQYF. As DNA, the CDR3 is TGTGCCAGCAGCTTAGACAGACAAGAGACCCAGTACTTC.

The J gene is TRBJ2-7, the V gene TRBV6-5; TRBD2 might be the D (5 bases). V shed 4 bases and J shed 3 bases, with 13 bases lying between them. CDR3 size: 14 residues. Germline lookup yields CDR1 MNHEY and CDR2 SVGAGI. The CDR3 DNA reads TGTGCCAGCAGTTCGACGGGATCTTACTACGAGCAGTACTTC. Encoded protein: CASSSTGSYYEQYF.

In its sample, this clone was seen a few times. This sequence joins TRBV7-9 and TRBJ2-3; 8 nucleotides agree with TRBD1. The J segment lost 4 bases and the V segment lost 5 bases, leaving 5 bases of the junction unmatched. This CDR3 has 14 residues. Germline values: CDR1 SEHNR, CDR2 FQNEAQ (reference sequence). CDR3 DNA sequence: TGTGCCAGCAGCACAAAACAGGGGGCAGATACGCAGTATTTT. This encodes CASSTKQGADTQYF.

This clone showed up just a few times. This chain links TRBV11-2 with TRBJ1-5; maybe TRBD1 (5 bases). This CDR3 region has 16 residues. Trimming left V 5 bases short and J 2 bases short, with 16 bases between. CDR1 is SGHAT, CDR2 FQNNGV, per germline. The CDR3 loop is CASSVGGGRGNQPQHF. In DNA, the CDR3 is TGTGCCAGCAGCGTGGGGGGAGGGAGAGGCAATCAGCCCCAGCATTTT.

The rearrangement joins TRBV4-1 to TRBJ2-2, with 9 positions matching TRBD2. The germline V gene has CDR1 MGHRA and CDR2 YSYEKL. J was trimmed by 4 bases and V by 5 bases; bases with no gene match: 5. This CDR3 is 15 amino acids long. DNA for the CDR3: TGCGCCAGCAGCGTGGGACTAGCCATCACCGGGGAGCTGTTTTTT. This gives the protein CASSVGLAITGELFF.

This clone was counted between two and nine times. The chain links TRBV7-8 to TRBJ2-7, with 9 bases matching TRBD1. The CDR3 sequence is 14 residues long. The junction had 5 bases not matched to a gene; V was cut back by 5 bases and J by 3 bases. CDR1 is SGHVS and CDR2 is FQNEAQ in the germline V gene. DNA of the CDR3: TGTGCCAGCAGCCGCCGGACAGGGGTCTACGAGCAGTACTTC. Encoded protein: CASSRRTGVYEQYF.

The J gene is TRBJ1-4, the V gene TRBV6-5, with TRBD1 matching over 10 bases. The trim removed 1 base at V and 5 bases at J, leaving 1 base unmatched. In germline, CDR1 is MNHEY, CDR2 SVGAGI. The CDR3 length is 15 residues. The CDR3 sequence is CASSYWTGGNEKLFF. The CDR3 coding sequence is TGTGCCAGCAGTTACTGGACAGGGGGAAATGAAAAACTGTTTTTT.

This clone was counted a few times. The chain is built from TRBV2 and TRBJ2-1; TRBD2 matches at 11 bases. Germline-derived CDR1 and CDR2 are SNHLY and FYNNEI. CDR3 size: 13 residues. V gave up 7 bases and J gave up 6 bases; unmatched junction bases: 2. CDR3 amino acids: CASKLAGVNEQFF. The CDR3 DNA reads TGTGCCAGCAAACTAGCGGGGGTCAATGAGCAGTTCTTC.

This clone was observed once. This sequence joins TRBV5-4 and TRBJ1-1; D remains unclear. Trimming removed 4 bases from V and 8 bases from J, with 12 bases in between. The CDR3 is 12 amino acids. Per germline, CDR1 SGHNT and CDR2 YYREEE (reference sequence). CDR3 DNA sequence: TGTGCCAGCAGCGAAAGCTCCGGGGAAGCTTTCTTT. Its translation: CASSESSGEAFF.

This clone came up once. The chain uses TRBV4-3 and TRBJ2-7; TRBD2 matches at 9 bases. This CDR3 spans 15 amino acids. CDR1 is LGHNA and CDR2 is YSLEER in the germline V gene. J lost 6 bases, V lost 0 bases, and 6 bases had no gene match. The CDR3 loop is CASSQEGAGGGEQYF. The DNA for the CDR3 is TGCGCCAGCAGCCAAGAAGGAGCGGGAGGAGGCGAGCAGTACTTC.

The V call is TRBV11-2, the J call TRBJ1-1; D is uncertain. The CDR3 is 14 residues long. The V end lost 2 bases, the J end lost 5 bases, and 12 bases lay between the germline ends. Germline V CDR1 and CDR2: SGHAT, FQNNGV. The CDR3 DNA reads as TGTGCCAGCAGCTTAAGGCGGTTTTGGACTGAAGCTTTCTTT. It codes for CASSLRRFWTEAFF.

A few counts support this clone. The CDR3 here is CATSDLYGSGETQYF. DNA of the CDR3: TGTGCCACCAGTGATTTGTACGGTTCAGGGGAGACCCAGTACTTC. The chain has TRBV24-1 and TRBJ2-5, with D perhaps TRBD1 (5 bases). V lost 0 bases and J lost 5, with 12 bases in between. The CDR3 covers 15 residues. Germline V CDR1 and CDR2: KGHDR, SFDVKD.

The chain carries TRBV6-2 or TRBV6-3 and TRBJ2-1; the match to TRBD2 covers 8 bases. The germline CDR1 and CDR2 sequences are MNHEY and SVGEGT. V was clipped by 3 bases and J by 0 bases; unmatched bases: 4. The CDR3 sequence is 16 residues long. CDR3 nucleotides: TGTGCCAGCAGTTATTATAGCGGGGCCTCCTACAATGAGCAGTTCTTC. Its protein product is CASSYYSGASYNEQFF.

The chain links TRBV7-2 to TRBJ2-1; D remains unclear. The CDR3 loop spans 13 amino acids. Trimming pared 7 bases from V and 0 bases from J, leaving 7 bases between. CDR1 and CDR2 (germline): SGHTA, FQGNSA. The CDR3 spells CASTRSSYNEQFF. Written as DNA, the CDR3 is TGTGCCAGCACACGGAGCTCCTACAATGAGCAGTTCTTC.

The chain combines TRBV6-5 with TRBJ1-1, with D possibly being TRBD1 (6 bases). V was shortened by 7 bases and J by 3 bases, with 12 bases between the two germline ends. The germline CDR1 and CDR2 sequences are MNHEY and SVGAGI. This CDR3 is 13 amino acids long. The DNA for the CDR3 is TGTGCCAGCATGTGGGGGGGGCACACTGAAGCTTTCTTT. Its translation: CASMWGGHTEAFF.

J is TRBJ2-5 and V is TRBV7-9; D is undetermined. The V end lost 5 bases, the J end lost 1 base, and 2 bases lay between the germline ends. Germline loops: CDR1 SEHNR, CDR2 FQNEAQ (reference sequence). The CDR3 is 11 residues long. Here the CDR3 reads CASSLQETQYF. The CDR3 DNA is TGTGCCAGCAGCCTCCAAGAGACCCAGTACTTC.

The gene calls are TRBV9 and TRBJ2-6; D uncertain. The CDR3 is 12 amino acids. Germline values: CDR1 SGDLS, CDR2 YYNGEE. V lost 7 bases and J 0 bases, leaving 2 bases between the germline ends. Here the CDR3 reads CASHSGANVLTF. The DNA for the CDR3 is TGTGCCAGCCACTCTGGGGCCAACGTCCTGACTTTC.

This sequence joins TRBV28 and TRBJ1-4; D is unresolved. The CDR3 covers 15 residues. The ends were cut back, 2 bases at V and 3 bases at J, with 10 bases in the middle. Germline V gives CDR1 MDHEN, CDR2 SYDVKM. The CDR3 coding sequence is TGTGCCAGCAGTTTAGGGCAGGCCGCTAATGAAAAACTGTTTTTT. The encoded protein is CASSLGQAANEKLFF.

The chain combines TRBV6-2 or TRBV6-3 with TRBJ2-7; D might be TRBD2 (5 bases). V was trimmed by 2 bases and J by 4 bases, leaving 9 bases between them. CDR1 and CDR2 (germline): MNHEY, SVGEGT. The CDR3 extends over 13 amino acids. The CDR3 is CASSYPGGYEQYF. The CDR3 DNA is TGTGCCAGCAGTTACCCAGGAGGTTACGAGCAGTACTTC.

This clone was detected a few times. The chain carries TRBV5-4 and TRBJ2-3; the match to TRBD2 covers 14 bases. The CDR3 runs 17 residues. Germline CDR1 is SGHNT and CDR2 is YYREEE (reference sequence). V trimming: 4 bases; J trimming: 4 bases; junction bases outside the gene matches: 8. As DNA, the CDR3 is TGTGCCAGCAGCCGAGGGACTAGCGGGAGTATCGCAGATACGCAGTATTTT. Translating gives CASSRGTSGSIADTQYF.

A note on this clone: Other DNA sequences in this specimen translate into the identical CDR3. V gene TRBV7-3 combines with J gene TRBJ2-1; 12 bases align to TRBD2. CDR1 SGHTA and CDR2 FQGTGA come from the germline V gene. The trim removed 2 bases at V and 4 bases at J, leaving 0 bases unmatched. This CDR3 contains 15 residues. The CDR3 is CASSLLAGGYNEQFF. CDR3 DNA sequence: TGTGCCAGCAGCTTACTAGCGGGGGGGTACAATGAGCAGTTCTTC.